This T cell receptor beta chain was sequenced in a study of beta chain features in type 1 diabetes. About the research overall: The patients were much like the healthy donors in age, gender and cell yields. General study findings and limits: VDJ junctions from patients with type 1 diabetes contained fewer insertions and more deletions. Type 1 diabetes patients had TCRB CDR3s that were shorter (moderately but significantly so) in all four CD4+ subsets.

The study reverse transcribed the entire isolated RNA, so it sequenced expressed TCRB transcripts. Measured with immunoSEQ multiplex PCR; TCRdb has only the in-frame clones, and not every one. The repertoire holds under 950,000 clones, with 15% to 20% as singletons. Averaging about 0.12 L, one heparinised blood draw came from each individual donor. This clone turned up a few times. Its specificity is unknown. This clonotype was obtained from a woman aged 18-35 years in good health. Sequenced input: naive CD4+ T cells from blood.

Here the CDR3 DNA reads TGCGCCAGCAGCCAGAGCCCGACAGGGAAGGGCACAGATACGCAGTATTTT. This sequence encodes CASSQSPTGKGTDTQYF. The chain recombines TRBV4-3 with TRBJ2-3; the match to TRBD1 covers 7 bases. There are 17 residues in the CDR3. The junction had 10 bases not matched to a gene; V was cut back by 3 bases and J by 1 base. CDR1 and CDR2 (germline): LGHNA, YSLEER.